This passage covers 27 T cell receptor beta chains from one sample sequenced in a study of shared T cell receptors in the human thymus. Produced via immunoSEQ multiplex PCR; TCRdb's table is partial and in-frame only. The sample includes around 68,000 clones, roughly 96% seen only once; the top ten take approximately 0.035%. Sequenced input: thymocytes. The receptors derive from a human donor.

The chain links TRBV5-1 to TRBJ1-1, with 8 bases matching TRBD1. The V gene end was trimmed by 4 bases and the J gene end by 0 bases; junction bases not matched to a gene: 14. In germline, CDR1 is SGHRS, CDR2 YFSETQ. The CDR3 loop spans 18 amino acids. The CDR3 sequence: CASSQDREEYEMNTEAFF. The CDR3 DNA is TGCGCCAGCAGCCAGGACAGGGAGGAATATGAAATGAACACTGAAGCTTTCTTT.

The genes are TRBV12-5 and TRBJ2-4, with D possibly being TRBD1 or TRBD2 (5 bases each). Trimming took 6 bases from V and 0 from J, leaving 21 bases between them. The CDR3 covers 18 residues. From germline, CDR1 is LGHNT and CDR2 FRNRAP. The CDR3 coding sequence is TGTGCTAGTGGGCACAGCTCTACGGGACGGTTAGCCAAAAACATTCAGTACTTC. This gives the protein CASGHSSTGRLAKNIQYF.

The chain couples TRBV11-1 to TRBJ2-7; D is uncertain. CDR3 length equals 14 residues. V gave up 1 base and J gave up 1 base, with 8 bases separating them. Per the germline V gene, CDR1 is SGHAT and CDR2 is FQDESV (reference sequence). In nucleotides, the CDR3 is TGTGCCAGCAGCTTAGGCGCCGGTTCCTACGAGCAGTACTTC. Translation gives CASSLGAGSYEQYF.

In its sample, this clone was seen once. The chain recombines TRBV4-3 with TRBJ2-3; 8 bases align to TRBD1. Germline V gene lookup returns CDR1 LGHNA and CDR2 YSLEER. V trimming: 0 bases; J trimming: 2 bases; junction bases outside the gene matches: 4. The length of the CDR3 is 16 residues. The CDR3 region is CASSQEPGQATDTQYF. In DNA form, the CDR3 reads TGCGCCAGCAGCCAAGAGCCGGGACAGGCCACAGATACGCAGTATTTT.

V gene TRBV19 combines with J gene TRBJ1-4; 8 bases are a match to TRBD1. V was clipped by 5 bases and J by 5 bases; unmatched bases: 10. Germline V gene data show CDR1 as LNHDA and CDR2 as SQIVND (reference sequence). The CDR3 consists of 16 residues. The CDR3 bases are TGTGCCAGTAGTCCCAGGGGGCGGGAATCAAATGAAAAACTGTTTTTT. The encoded protein is CASSPRGRESNEKLFF.

V is TRBV4-2 and J is TRBJ1-5; 8 nucleotides match TRBD1. This CDR3 has 15 residues. V lost 1 base and J lost 6; bases outside the gene matches: 5. Per the germline V gene, CDR1 is LGHNA and CDR2 is YNFKEQ. CDR3 in DNA: TGTGCCAGCAGCCAAGCCAGGGGGCTTAGTCAGCCCCAGCATTTT. Protein sequence: CASSQARGLSQPQHF.

V gene TRBV10-2 combines with J gene TRBJ1-2; no clear D. The V and J ends lost 7 bases and 7 bases respectively, with 10 bases between them. This CDR3 spans 11 amino acids. The germline V gene has CDR1 WSHSY and CDR2 SAAADI. The CDR3 region is CASKNFGGYTF. The CDR3 DNA sequence: TGCGCCAGCAAAAACTTTGGTGGCTACACCTTC.

This chain uses TRBV29-1 with TRBJ2-5, with D unclear. Germline V CDR1 and CDR2: SQVTM, ANQGSEA. Trimming removed 6 bases at V and 5 bases at J, with 19 bases between. This CDR3 is built from 14 residues. CDR3 amino acids: CSVLLDHVRETQYF. The CDR3 nucleotides read TGCAGCGTCTTATTGGACCACGTAAGGGAGACCCAGTACTTC.

The rearrangement uses TRBV7-3 and TRBJ2-7; 9 bases are shared with TRBD1. V trimming: 3 bases; J trimming: 3 bases; junction bases outside the gene matches: 6. The CDR3 is made up of 15 amino acids. Germline CDR1 and CDR2: SGHTA and FQGTGA. CDR3 DNA sequence: TGTGCCAGCAGCTTGGGGACAGGGACCTACTACGAGCAGTACTTC. Translating it yields CASSLGTGTYYEQYF.

The rearrangement joins TRBV25-1 to TRBJ1-6, with D unclear. Germline V lookup: CDR1 MGHDK, CDR2 SYGVNS. This CDR3 spans 18 amino acids. The ends were cut back, 4 bases at V and 0 bases at J, with 16 bases in the middle. The CDR3, as DNA: TGTGCCAGCAGTGGTCTGCCAGCCGAGAGCTCCTATAATTCACCCCTCCACTTT. Translated, it gives CASSGLPAESSYNSPLHF.

The rearrangement uses TRBV2 and TRBJ1-4; 7 nucleotides align to TRBD1. The CDR3 runs 16 residues. V lost 3 bases to trimming and J lost 4 bases; unmatched junction nucleotides: 8. Germline lookup yields CDR1 SNHLY and CDR2 FYNNEI. The CDR3 DNA reads as TGTGCCAGCAGTGATCTGTACAGGGGACATAATGAAAAACTGTTTTTT. Protein sequence: CASSDLYRGHNEKLFF.

The chain recombines TRBV5-1 with TRBJ2-6; 9 bases line up with TRBD1. The CDR3 extends over 16 amino acids. The V segment lost 3 bases and the J segment 1 base; nucleotides outside the gene matches: 2. CDR1 and CDR2 from the germline V gene are SGHRS and YFSETQ. The CDR3 DNA sequence: TGCGCCAGCAGCTGGACAGGGGAATCTGGGGCCAACGTCCTGACTTTC. Translated: CASSWTGESGANVLTF.

The V gene is TRBV28, the J gene TRBJ2-1, with TRBD1 matching over 8 bases. V was pared by 3 bases and J by 12 bases, with 10 bases of the junction left unmatched. The CDR3 loop spans 14 amino acids. Germline-derived CDR1 and CDR2 are MDHEN and SYDVKM. The CDR3 loop is CASSFPRGQGGQFF. The CDR3 DNA sequence: TGTGCCAGCAGTTTCCCACGCGGACAGGGTGGGCAGTTCTTC.

The chain joins TRBV18 to TRBJ2-5; D tentatively reads TRBD1 or TRBD2 (5 bases each). CDR3 size: 14 residues. The ends were cut back, 3 bases at V and 6 bases at J, with 14 bases in the middle. Per the germline V gene, CDR1 is KGHSH and CDR2 is LQKENI. The CDR3 here is CASSPGDGGKTQYF. For the CDR3, the DNA is TGTGCCAGCTCACCTGGGGACGGTGGGAAGACCCAGTACTTC. The full variable domain, in which reference TRBV18 and TRBJ2-5 provide the parts outside the CDR3, is NAGVMQNPRHLVRRRGQEARLRCSPMKGHSHVYWYRQLPEEGLKFMVYLQKENIIDESGMPKERFSAEFPKEGPSILRIQQVVRGDSAAYFCASSPGDGGKTQYFGPGTRLLVL.

The V and J genes are TRBV19 and TRBJ1-2; D unresolved. V was clipped by 7 bases and J by 4 bases, with 13 bases between them. The length of the CDR3 is 13 residues. Germline V gene data show CDR1 as LNHDA and CDR2 as SQIVND (reference sequence). The CDR3 reads CASKQTTPYGYTF. In DNA, the CDR3 is TGTGCCAGTAAACAGACAACACCCTATGGCTACACCTTC.

The chain carries TRBV15 and TRBJ1-5; D is uncertain. There are 17 residues in the CDR3. Germline loops: CDR1 LNHNV, CDR2 YYDKDF (reference sequence). Deletions cut 0 bases from V and 6 bases from J, with 18 bases between. CDR3 in amino acids: CATSRENSGVRCQPQHF. For the CDR3, the DNA is TGTGCCACCAGCAGAGAGAATTCCGGGGTAAGATGTCAGCCCCAGCATTTT.

CDR3 nucleotides: TGTGCCAGCAGCTTGAGGGGGCGCGGAGTCGAGCAGTACTTC. It encodes CASSLRGRGVEQYF. This chain connects TRBV5-8 to TRBJ2-5; TRBD1 matches 7 bases. The end of the DNA fits TRBJ2-7 better, so the J call may be wrong. Germline CDR1 SGHTS, CDR2 YDEGEE. This CDR3 region has 14 residues.

CDR3 in DNA: TGTGCCAGCAGTGAAGCTCTAACAGGGGGTAACAACAATGAGCAGTTCTTC. Amino acid sequence: CASSEALTGGNNNEQFF. The chain is built from TRBV6-1 and TRBJ2-1, with 8 positions matching TRBD1. J lost 5 bases, V lost 0 bases, and 9 bases had no gene match. The CDR3 is 17 amino acids. The germline gives CDR1 MNHNS, CDR2 SASEGT.

This clone appeared a single time. This chain links TRBV19 with TRBJ2-3; 8 bases line up with TRBD2. Germline V lookup: CDR1 LNHDA, CDR2 SQIVND (reference sequence). The CDR3 runs 17 residues. Unmatched junction bases numbered 14, after V lost 6 bases and J lost 3 bases. CDR3 DNA: TGTGCCAGTAGCAGCGGGTATAGCGGGGTTGGGACAGATACGCAGTATTTT. This translates into CASSSGYSGVGTDTQYF.

J is TRBJ1-5 and V is TRBV4-1; D ambiguous. In germline, CDR1 is MGHRA, CDR2 YSYEKL. CDR3 length: 14 residues. The V end lost 0 bases, the J end lost 3 bases, and 6 bases lay between the germline ends. CDR3 region: CASSQDSLNQPQHF. The CDR3, as DNA: TGCGCCAGCAGCCAAGATTCCCTCAATCAGCCCCAGCATTTT.

This rearrangement joins TRBV19 to TRBJ2-3; 9 positions match TRBD1. The ends lost 4 bases at V and 1 base at J; junction bases unmatched: 3. Germline V lookup: CDR1 LNHDA, CDR2 SQIVND (reference sequence). The CDR3 has 15 residues. The CDR3 reads CASSRDRAGTDTQYF. CDR3 in DNA: TGTGCCAGTAGTAGGGACAGGGCAGGCACAGATACGCAGTATTTT.

The rearrangement joins TRBV9 to TRBJ1-3, with 9 bases that match TRBD1. Germline CDR1 and CDR2: SGDLS and YYNGEE. There are 18 residues in the CDR3. Trimming removed 5 bases from V and 0 bases from J; junction bases left unmatched: 12. The DNA for the CDR3 is TGTGCCAGCAGAGATGGGGGGACAGGGCCGGACTCTGGAAACACCATATATTTT. Translated, it gives CASRDGGTGPDSGNTIYF.

The V gene is TRBV29-1, the J gene TRBJ1-5; weak D call: TRBD1 (5 bases). CDR3 length: 15 residues. The V and J ends lost 7 bases and 3 bases respectively, with 19 bases between them. Germline V gene data show CDR1 as SQVTM and CDR2 as ANQGSEA. CDR3 bases: TGCAGCGCCAAAGCGGGGGGGAAAGTCAATCAGCCCCAGCATTTT. Translated, it gives CSAKAGGKVNQPQHF.

The chain is built from TRBV23-1 and TRBJ1-1, with TRBD1 as a possible D gene (6 bases). TRBV23-1 is assigned to the ORF class and has an uncertain function. CDR3 length: 16 amino acids. V gave up 4 bases and J gave up 1 base, with 16 bases separating them. The CDR3 protein is CASSPQGRGTNTEAFF. Here the CDR3 DNA reads TGCGCCAGCAGTCCACAGGGAAGGGGGACGAACACTGAAGCTTTCTTT.

This rearrangement joins TRBV7-7 to TRBJ2-5; 7 bases are shared with TRBD1. CDR3 length: 14 amino acids. Germline assignment: CDR1 SSHAT and CDR2 FNYEAQ (reference sequence). Trimming took 4 bases from V and 2 from J; bases not matched to a gene: 4. DNA of the CDR3: TGTGCCAGCAGCTGCTCCAGGGGGCAAGAGACCCAGTACTTC. Amino acids: CASSCSRGQETQYF.

The V gene is TRBV5-1, the J gene TRBJ2-3; 11 nucleotides match TRBD1. With V trimmed by 5 bases and J by 4 bases, 9 bases remained unmatched. In germline, CDR1 is SGHRS, CDR2 YFSETQ. The CDR3 runs 16 residues. The CDR3 region has the DNA TGCGCCAGCAGACTGAGGGGACAGGGGGTGGCAGATACGCAGTATTTT. It is translated as CASRLRGQGVADTQYF.

The J gene is TRBJ2-7, the V gene TRBV11-2; TRBD2 aligns across 7 bases. Trimming cost V 5 bases and J 3 bases; bases outside gene matches: 7. Looked up from germline, CDR1 is SGHAT and CDR2 is FQNNGV. The length of the CDR3 is 14 residues. In nucleotides, the CDR3 is TGTGCCAGCAGCACTTGGGGGGGGTACTACGAGCAGTACTTC. It yields the protein CASSTWGGYYEQYF.